Presented here are 3 T cell receptor beta chains from one specimen sequenced in a study of naive and memory T cell subsets. Ligated cDNA underwent four rounds of PCR with nested alpha and beta constant region primers and SP2. Each CDR3 protein gets one entry after TCRdb re-called the UMI-ligation and nested PCR reads with MiXCR. The profile shows tens of thousands of distinct CDR3 sequences, about 6.2% of them singletons. Treatment here: skin biopsy from PPD injection site in Mantoux-positive individual. TCR cDNA received a 3' ligated oligonucleotide that carried a UMI. The sample was skin, taken from a tuberculin skin test site. The receptors shown here come from an adult in good health.

This clonotype was detected only a few times. The chain joins TRBV27 to TRBJ1-1, with D uncertain. The CDR3 spans 12 residues. CDR1 MNHEY and CDR2 SMNVEV come from the germline V gene (reference sequence). V was pared by 3 bases and J by 4 bases, with 6 bases between. The chain's CDR3 is CASSFRGTEAFF. For the CDR3, the DNA is TGTGCCAGCAGTTTCCGTGGCACTGAAGCTTTCTTT.

This clonotype was counted many times. The chain links TRBV6-1 to TRBJ1-1; D perhaps matches TRBD1 (6 bases). Trimming shortened V by 6 bases and J by 0 bases, and 8 bases separated the two germline ends. There are 13 residues in the CDR3. Germline loops: CDR1 MNHNS, CDR2 SASEGT. The DNA for the CDR3 is TGTGCCAGCAGGGGGGGGCTGAACACTGAAGCTTTCTTT. Translation gives CASRGGLNTEAFF.

This clonotype was detected ten times or more. The chain joins TRBV19 to TRBJ2-1; D is unresolved. Looked up from germline, CDR1 is LNHDA and CDR2 is SQIVND (reference sequence). The CDR3 length is 13 residues. V gave up 5 bases and J gave up 5 bases, with 10 bases separating them. Here the CDR3 reads CASSPPGNNEQFF. The CDR3 bases are TGTGCCAGTAGTCCCCCCGGCAACAATGAGCAGTTCTTC.